This TCR beta chain originates from a study of blood T cell repertoires in COVID-19. The V end lost 1 base, the J end lost 9 bases, and 10 bases lay between the germline ends. CDR1 SGHNT and CDR2 YENEEA come from the germline V gene. The CDR3 sequence is 13 residues long. This clone was counted a single time. Individuals drawn from approximately 26 US areas were roughly 18 to 95 years old. Participant-given clinical history determined each cohort assignment. Either two negative PCRs, clearance, or symptom resolution qualified Cohort 3 donors as recovered. Authors' analysis steps: It was from reference gene primer amplification that nucleated cell counts were estimated. Clones were read by immunoSEQ multiplex PCR, and TCRdb kept only the in-frame ones, dropping some. The V and J calls and clone size were taken over from that table, and D and trimming were inferred from the DNA. This table holds approximately 330,000 clones, approximately 89% found once.

The sequencing input was PBMCs or T cells enriched from blood (not recorded which). The origin of this receptor is a woman aged 25-40 years who had recovered from COVID-19. The V gene is TRBV11-3, the J gene TRBJ2-1; a possible D gene is TRBD2 (7 bases). The CDR3 loop is CASSLGGGSEQFF. The CDR3 nucleotides are TGTGCCAGCAGCTTAGGGGGGGGCAGTGAGCAGTTCTTC.